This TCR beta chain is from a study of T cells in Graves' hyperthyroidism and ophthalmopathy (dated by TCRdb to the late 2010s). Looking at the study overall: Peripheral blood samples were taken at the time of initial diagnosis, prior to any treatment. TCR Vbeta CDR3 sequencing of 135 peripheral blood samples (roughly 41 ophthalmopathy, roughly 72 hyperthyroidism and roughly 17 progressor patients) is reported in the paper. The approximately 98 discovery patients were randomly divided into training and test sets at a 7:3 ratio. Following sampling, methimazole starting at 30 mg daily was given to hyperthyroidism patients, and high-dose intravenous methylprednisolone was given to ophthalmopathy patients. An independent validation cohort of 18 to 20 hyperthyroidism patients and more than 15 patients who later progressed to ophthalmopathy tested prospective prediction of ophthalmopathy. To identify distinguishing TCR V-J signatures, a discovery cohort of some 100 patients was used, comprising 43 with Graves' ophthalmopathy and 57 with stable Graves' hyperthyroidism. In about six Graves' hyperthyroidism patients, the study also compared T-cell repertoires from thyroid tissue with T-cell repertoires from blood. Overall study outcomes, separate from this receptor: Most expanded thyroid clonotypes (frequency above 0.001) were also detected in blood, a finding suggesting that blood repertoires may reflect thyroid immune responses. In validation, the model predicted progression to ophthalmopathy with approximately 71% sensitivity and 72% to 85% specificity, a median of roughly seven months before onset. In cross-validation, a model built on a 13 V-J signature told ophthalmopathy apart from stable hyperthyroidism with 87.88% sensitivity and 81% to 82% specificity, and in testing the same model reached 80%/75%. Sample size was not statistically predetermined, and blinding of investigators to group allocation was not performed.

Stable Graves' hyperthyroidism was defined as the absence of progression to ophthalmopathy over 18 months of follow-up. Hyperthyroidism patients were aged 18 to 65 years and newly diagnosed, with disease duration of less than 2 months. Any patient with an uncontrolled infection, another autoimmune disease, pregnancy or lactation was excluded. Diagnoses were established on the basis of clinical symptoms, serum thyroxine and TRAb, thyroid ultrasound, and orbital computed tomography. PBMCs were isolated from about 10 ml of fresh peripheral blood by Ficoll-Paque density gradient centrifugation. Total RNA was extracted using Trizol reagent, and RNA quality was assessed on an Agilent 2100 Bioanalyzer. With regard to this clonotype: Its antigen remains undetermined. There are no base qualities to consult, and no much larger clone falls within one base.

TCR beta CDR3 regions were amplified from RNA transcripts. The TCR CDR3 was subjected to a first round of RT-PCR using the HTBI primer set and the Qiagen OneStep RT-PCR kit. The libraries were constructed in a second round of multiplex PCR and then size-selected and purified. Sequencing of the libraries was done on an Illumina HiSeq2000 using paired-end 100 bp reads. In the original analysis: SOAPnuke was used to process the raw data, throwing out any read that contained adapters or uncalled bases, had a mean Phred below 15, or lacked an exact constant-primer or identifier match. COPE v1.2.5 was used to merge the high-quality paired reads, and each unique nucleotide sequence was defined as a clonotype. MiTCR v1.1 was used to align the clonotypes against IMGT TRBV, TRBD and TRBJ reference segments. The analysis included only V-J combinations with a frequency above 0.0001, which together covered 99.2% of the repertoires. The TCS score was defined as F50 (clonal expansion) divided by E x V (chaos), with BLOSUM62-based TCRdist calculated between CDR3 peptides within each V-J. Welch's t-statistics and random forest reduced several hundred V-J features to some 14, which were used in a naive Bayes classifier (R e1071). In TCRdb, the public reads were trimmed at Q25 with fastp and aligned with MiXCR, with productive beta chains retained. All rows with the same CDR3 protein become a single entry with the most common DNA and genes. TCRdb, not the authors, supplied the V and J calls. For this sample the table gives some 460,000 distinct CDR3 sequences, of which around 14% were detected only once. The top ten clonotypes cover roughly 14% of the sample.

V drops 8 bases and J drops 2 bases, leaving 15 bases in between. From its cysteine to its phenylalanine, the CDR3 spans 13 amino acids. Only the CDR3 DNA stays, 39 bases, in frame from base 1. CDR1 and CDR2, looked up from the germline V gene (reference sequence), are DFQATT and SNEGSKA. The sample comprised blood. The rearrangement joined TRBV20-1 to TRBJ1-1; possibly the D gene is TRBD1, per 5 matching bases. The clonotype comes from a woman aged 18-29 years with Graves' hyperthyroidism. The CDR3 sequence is CSKGSGGNTEAFF. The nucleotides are TGCAGTAAGGGCAGCGGGGGAAACACTGAAGCTTTCTTT.